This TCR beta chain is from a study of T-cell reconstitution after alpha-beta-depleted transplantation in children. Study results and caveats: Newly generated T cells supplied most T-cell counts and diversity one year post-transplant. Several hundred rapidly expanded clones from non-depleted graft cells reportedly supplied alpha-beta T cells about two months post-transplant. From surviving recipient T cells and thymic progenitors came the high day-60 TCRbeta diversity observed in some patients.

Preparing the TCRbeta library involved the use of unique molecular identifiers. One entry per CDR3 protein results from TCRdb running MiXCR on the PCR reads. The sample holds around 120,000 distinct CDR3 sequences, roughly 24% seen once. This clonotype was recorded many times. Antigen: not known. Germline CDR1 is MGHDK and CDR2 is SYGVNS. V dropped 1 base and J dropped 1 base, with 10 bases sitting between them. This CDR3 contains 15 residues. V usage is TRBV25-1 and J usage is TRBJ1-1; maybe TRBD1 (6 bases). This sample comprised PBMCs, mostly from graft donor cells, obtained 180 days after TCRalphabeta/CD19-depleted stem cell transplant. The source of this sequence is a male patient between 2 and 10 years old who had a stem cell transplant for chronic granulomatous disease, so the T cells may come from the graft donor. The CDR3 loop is CASSELGTKNTEAFF. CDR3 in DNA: TGTGCCAGCAGTGAATTGGGGACAAAGAACACTGAAGCTTTCTTT.